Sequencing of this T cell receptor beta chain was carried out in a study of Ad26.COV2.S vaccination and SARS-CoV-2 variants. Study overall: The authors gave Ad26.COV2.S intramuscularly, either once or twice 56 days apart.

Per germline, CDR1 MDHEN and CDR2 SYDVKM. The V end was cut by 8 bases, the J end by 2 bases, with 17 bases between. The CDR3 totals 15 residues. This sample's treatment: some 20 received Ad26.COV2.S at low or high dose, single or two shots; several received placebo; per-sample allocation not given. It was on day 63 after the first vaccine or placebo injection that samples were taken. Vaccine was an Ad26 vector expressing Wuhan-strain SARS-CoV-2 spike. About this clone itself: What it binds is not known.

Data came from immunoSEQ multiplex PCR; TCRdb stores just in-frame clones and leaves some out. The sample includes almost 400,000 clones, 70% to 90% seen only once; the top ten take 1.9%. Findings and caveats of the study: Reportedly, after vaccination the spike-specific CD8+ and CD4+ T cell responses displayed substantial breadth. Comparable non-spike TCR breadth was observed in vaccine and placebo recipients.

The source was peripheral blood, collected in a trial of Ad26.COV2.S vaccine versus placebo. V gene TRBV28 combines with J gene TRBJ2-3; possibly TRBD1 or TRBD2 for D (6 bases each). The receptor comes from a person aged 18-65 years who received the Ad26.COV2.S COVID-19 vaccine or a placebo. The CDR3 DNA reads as TGTGCCAGCCCACCGGCAGGGGACTTCACAGATACGCAGTATTTT. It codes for CASPPAGDFTDTQYF. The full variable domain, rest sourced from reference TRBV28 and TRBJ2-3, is DVKVTQSSRYLVKRTGEKVFLECVQDMDHENMFWYRQDPGLGLRLIYFSYDVKMKEKGDIPEGYSVSREKKERFSLILESASTNQTSMYLCASPPAGDFTDTQYFGPGTRLTVL.